These T cell receptor beta chains were read from a single sample in a study of blood T cell repertoires in COVID-19. Clones were read by immunoSEQ multiplex PCR, and TCRdb kept only the in-frame ones, dropping some. The repertoire holds approximately 61,000 clones, with approximately 77% as singletons. Material for sequencing was peripheral blood. These receptors all stem from a human donor in a cohort sampled during active COVID-19. The CDR3 runs from the conserved cysteine through the conserved F or W. D genes are given only for firm matches. The size field is filled for only some rows; it gives once, few, many or a size class.

V gene	D gene	J gene	CDR3 length	clone size	CDR3 DNA	CDR3 protein
TRBV7-2	NA	TRBJ2-7	15	NA	TGTGCCAGCAGCCACCGGGCGGAGGGGAACTACGAGCAGTACTTC	CASSHRAEGNYEQYF
TRBV6-1	NA	TRBJ1-2	14	NA	TGTGCCAGCAGTGAAGTCGGCGGCGGGGGAAGCTACACCTTC	CASSEVGGGGSYTF
TRBV5-5	TRBD1	TRBJ1-5	15	once	TGTGCCAGCAGCGCCGACAGGGTGGGGGGTCAGCCCCAGCATTTT	CASSADRVGGQPQHF
TRBV7-2	TRBD2	TRBJ2-5	17	NA	TGTGCCAGCAGCTTATACTGGGTCGGGGGGGCCGGTCGGGCCCAGTACTTC	CASSLYWVGGAGRAQYF
TRBV5-4	TRBD2	TRBJ2-7	14	NA	TGTGCCAGCAGTCGGACTAGCGACTCCTACGAGCAGTACTTC	CASSRTSDSYEQYF
TRBV6-5	NA	TRBJ1-3	13	NA	TGTGCCAGCAGCGGGAACTCTGGAAACACCATATATTTT	CASSGNSGNTIYF
TRBV19	NA	TRBJ2-1	11	NA	TGTGCCAGTAGAGGAGGTGGCGAGCAGTTCTTC	CASRGGGEQFF
TRBV28	TRBD1	TRBJ1-2	17	NA	TGTGCCAGCAGCCCTACAGGGGGCATGGGGACTCTAAGTGGCTACACCTTC	CASSPTGGMGTLSGYTF
TRBV18	NA	TRBJ2-3	14	NA	TGTGCCAGCTCACTCGGGGGGCGCTTAGATACGCAGTATTTT	CASSLGGRLDTQYF
TRBV7-2	TRBD2	TRBJ2-1	16	once	TGTGCCAGCAGCACTCGCGGGGCTAGCGGTTACAATGAGCAGTTCTTC	CASSTRGASGYNEQFF
TRBV21-1	NA	TRBJ2-1	15	NA	TGTGCCAGCAGCAAACCGACAGGGGGCAACAATGAGCAGTTCTTC	CASSKPTGGNNEQFF
TRBV5-5	TRBD1	TRBJ1-6	14	once	TGTGCCAGCAGCATACGGACAGGGAATTCACCCCTCCACTTT	CASSIRTGNSPLHF
TRBV29-1	TRBD1	TRBJ1-2	14	many	TGCAGCGTTGAAGGAACAGGGGGAAGCTATGGCTACACCTTC	CSVEGTGGSYGYTF
TRBV11-2	NA	TRBJ2-7	15	NA	TGTGCCAGCAGCTTACAGCGCAGGGGCCCCTACGAGCAGTACTTC	CASSLQRRGPYEQYF
TRBV5-1	NA	TRBJ1-2	14	NA	TGCGCCAGCAGCTTCAGCAGGGCTAACTATGGCTACACCTTC	CASSFSRANYGYTF
TRBV18	NA	TRBJ2-1	13	NA	TGTGCCAGCTCAGCAGGGTCGTCCAATGAGCAGTTCTTC	CASSAGSSNEQFF
TRBV28	NA	TRBJ2-5	14	NA	TGTGCCAGCAGTTTAGGGGGGGCGAGGGAGACCCAGTACTTC	CASSLGGARETQYF
TRBV5-6	NA	TRBJ2-7	17	once	TGTGCCAGCAGCTGGAGGGGGGGGTGGAGCCCCTCAGGCGAGCAGTACTTC	CASSWRGGWSPSGEQYF
TRBV21-1	NA	TRBJ1-1	14	NA	TGTGCCAGCAGCAAAAGCCAGGTAGACACTGAAGCTTTCTTT	CASSKSQVDTEAFF
TRBV5-4	TRBD2	TRBJ2-3	16	NA	TGTGCCAGCAGCGCAGGACTAGCGGGGGGGGAAGATACGCAGTATTTT	CASSAGLAGGEDTQYF
TRBV10-2	NA	TRBJ1-5	14	once	TGCGCCAGCAGTGAGTCGGCAGGGGATCAGCCCCAGCATTTT	CASSESAGDQPQHF
TRBV19	TRBD2	TRBJ2-1	14	once	TGTGCCACCTCGTCTAGCGGGGGGGCAAATGAGCAGTTCTTC	CATSSSGGANEQFF
TRBV6-2/TRBV6-3	TRBD2	TRBJ2-2	18	NA	TGTGCCAGCAGTACGGGACTAGCGGAAACCTGGGCCACCGGGGAGCTGTTTTTT	CASSTGLAETWATGELFF
TRBV6-2/TRBV6-3	TRBD2	TRBJ2-1	15	few	TGTGCCAGCACCCCCGTCGGCCAGCGGGGCAATGAGCAGTTCTTC	CASTPVGQRGNEQFF
TRBV13	NA	TRBJ2-1	14	NA	TGTGCCAGCAGCTGGGGCGAGCACCCCGCTGAGCAGTTCTTC	CASSWGEHPAEQFF
TRBV5-6	NA	TRBJ2-3	14	NA	TGTGCCAGCAGCTTGGGACAGATGACGGATACGCAGTATTTT	CASSLGQMTDTQYF
TRBV3-1/TRBV3-2	NA	TRBJ2-6	17	once	TGTGCCAGCAGCCAAAGTGGTGCGGGGCGAGGGGCCAACGTCCTGACTTTC	CASSQSGAGRGANVLTF
TRBV28	NA	TRBJ2-6	18	NA	TGTGCCAGCAGTTTTCGGGGCAGGGGCAGCTCTGGGGCCAACGTCCTGACTTTC	CASSFRGRGSSGANVLTF
TRBV2	NA	TRBJ1-6	14	NA	TGTGCCAGCAGTGAAGGACAGGAAAATTCACCCCTCCACTTT	CASSEGQENSPLHF
TRBV6-5	NA	TRBJ2-5	14	NA	TGTGCCAGCAGTTTGGGCCCACAGGTGGAGACCCAGTACTTC	CASSLGPQVETQYF
TRBV30	NA	TRBJ1-2	13	NA	TGTGCCTGGCGCCAAGTCAGGAAGCCCCCCTACACCTTC	CAWRQVRKPPYTF
TRBV4-1	TRBD1	TRBJ2-1	17	few	TGCGCCAGCAGCCATCCAGTAGGCAGGGGGACCTACAATGAGCAGTTCTTC	CASSHPVGRGTYNEQFF
TRBV4-2	NA	TRBJ2-2	14	NA	TGTGCCAGCAGCCAAGATCGACTCACCGGGGAGCTGTTTTTT	CASSQDRLTGELFF
TRBV5-6	NA	TRBJ2-1	11	NA	TGTGCCAGCAGCTTGGGCCCGCAGAAGTTCTTC	CASSLGPQKFF
TRBV5-6	TRBD1	TRBJ1-4	18	NA	TGTGCCAGCAGCTTACAGGCGGACAGGGACTCTGGTCGGGAAAAACTGTTTTTT	CASSLQADRDSGREKLFF
TRBV29-1	TRBD2	TRBJ2-7	14	NA	TGCAGCGTTGTCGGACTAGCGGAAGCCTACGAGCAGTACTTC	CSVVGLAEAYEQYF
TRBV30	NA	TRBJ2-5	13	NA	TGTGCCTGGAGCCCCACTAGCATCGAGACCCAGTACTTC	CAWSPTSIETQYF
TRBV19	NA	TRBJ1-5	12	NA	TGTGCCAGTAAACAGGGCAATCAGCCCCAGCATTTT	CASKQGNQPQHF
TRBV2	TRBD2	TRBJ2-5	13	NA	TGTGCCAGCAGAATGGGACTAGCGGGGACCCAGTACTTC	CASRMGLAGTQYF
TRBV27	TRBD1	TRBJ2-7	14	once	TGTGCCAGCAGTTCCCGACAGGGATCCTACGAGCAGTACTTC	CASSSRQGSYEQYF
TRBV6-1	TRBD2	TRBJ2-7	13	once	TGTGCCAGCAGTGAATTGTCTAGCGGGACGCAGTACTTC	CASSELSSGTQYF
TRBV5-4	TRBD1	TRBJ1-1	16	NA	TGTGCCAGCAGTGGAGGGACAGACCCCATGAACACTGAAGCTTTCTTT	CASSGGTDPMNTEAFF
TRBV2	NA	TRBJ2-3	13	NA	TGTGCCAGCAGTGAAGGGGGGGCAGATACGCAGTATTTT	CASSEGGADTQYF
TRBV10-3	TRBD1	TRBJ2-2	15	NA	TGTGCCATCAGTGGGGGGACAGGGCATCCCGGGGAGCTGTTTTTT	CAISGGTGHPGELFF
TRBV7-2	NA	TRBJ2-1	14	NA	TGTGCCAGCAGCTTATTTACAGGGTGGGTTGAGCAGTTCTTC	CASSLFTGWVEQFF
TRBV18	NA	TRBJ1-1	14	NA	TGTGCCAGCTCACCAAACGCGGGGGATACTGAAGCTTTCTTT	CASSPNAGDTEAFF
TRBV5-1	NA	TRBJ2-3	13	NA	TGCGCCAGCGGCAGGGGGGCATCAGATACGCAGTATTTT	CASGRGASDTQYF
TRBV11-3	NA	TRBJ2-2	15	NA	TGTGCCAGCAGCTCCCGGGGTTCGGGCACCGGGGAGCTGTTTTTT	CASSSRGSGTGELFF
TRBV5-1	NA	TRBJ1-1	12	NA	TGCGCCAGCAGCTTGGATCAGGGCGGCGCTTTCTTT	CASSLDQGGAFF
TRBV11-3	NA	TRBJ2-3	13	NA	TGTGCCAGCAGCTTAGAACGAGGGGATACGCAGTATTTT	CASSLERGDTQYF
TRBV6-5	TRBD2	TRBJ2-7	13	NA	TGTGCCAGCAGCAGGGACTACACCTACGAGCAGTACTTC	CASSRDYTYEQYF
TRBV28	NA	TRBJ1-4	15	few	TGTGCCAGCAGTCCTAGACGGGGAGCGAATGAAAAACTGTTTTTT	CASSPRRGANEKLFF
TRBV5-1	TRBD1	TRBJ1-2	16	NA	TGCGCCAGCAGCTCGGGACAGGGGGATCTGATCTATGGCTACACCTTC	CASSSGQGDLIYGYTF
TRBV5-1	TRBD2	TRBJ2-1	16	NA	TGCGCCAGCAGCCCCGGGACTAGCGGGATAGGGAATGAGCAGTTCTTC	CASSPGTSGIGNEQFF
TRBV4-2	NA	TRBJ1-3	18	NA	TGTGCCAGCAGCCAACGAGGCGGGTTCTTGAGCTCTGGAAACACCATATATTTT	CASSQRGGFLSSGNTIYF
TRBV14	TRBD1	TRBJ1-2	15	NA	TGTGCCAGCAGCCAAGATCGAGGGACAGGGCATGGCTACACCTTC	CASSQDRGTGHGYTF